One and the same sample provided the 7 T cell receptor beta chains below, sequenced in a study of T cells in Graves' hyperthyroidism and ophthalmopathy. Authors of the study amplified TCR beta CDR3 regions from RNA transcripts. With the HTBI primer set, the TCR CDR3 went through a first round of RT-PCR. TCRdb processed the multiplex PCR reads anew with MiXCR; each CDR3 protein has one entry. The sample has about 610,000 distinct CDR3 sequences; roughly 15% are singletons. The specimen sequenced was blood. The origin of the receptors is a woman aged 40 to 50 with Graves' ophthalmopathy.

This clonotype has at least ten counts. This chain links TRBV6-2 or TRBV6-3 with TRBJ1-5; D gene unclear. The CDR3 contains 12 residues. Looked up from germline, CDR1 is MNHEY and CDR2 is SVGEGT. V gave up 2 bases and J gave up 6 bases, with 5 bases separating them. CDR3 nucleotide sequence: TGTGCCAGCAGTTACATTCCTCAGCCCCAGCATTTT. Amino acid sequence: CASSYIPQPQHF.

The chain links TRBV5-1 to TRBJ2-7, with 9 bases aligning to TRBD1. This CDR3 is built from 15 residues. V was clipped by 4 bases and J by 7 bases; unmatched bases: 12. The germline V gene has CDR1 SGHRS and CDR2 YFSETQ. CDR3 sequence (DNA): TGCGCCAGCAGCCTAACCGGGACAGGGTCTGAAGAGCAGTACTTC. Its protein product is CASSLTGTGSEEQYF.

This clonotype was seen at least ten times. V usage is TRBV28 and J usage is TRBJ1-1; D remains ambiguous. The V gene lost 5 bases and the J gene lost 4 bases, with 8 bases spanning the gap. This CDR3 region has 12 residues. Germline-derived CDR1 and CDR2 are MDHEN and SYDVKM. The CDR3 region is CASSLEITEAFF. CDR3 bases: TGTGCCAGCAGTCTTGAAATCACTGAAGCTTTCTTT.

This clonotype was detected ten times or more. This chain connects TRBV19 to TRBJ2-7, with 12 bases matching TRBD1. CDR1 is LNHDA and CDR2 is SQIVND in the germline V gene (reference sequence). The CDR3 spans 16 residues. The V gene end was trimmed by 3 bases and the J gene end by 0 bases; junction bases not matched to a gene: 3. CDR3 DNA: TGTGCCAGTAGTATGGGGGACAGGGGGCCCTCCTACGAGCAGTACTTC. This encodes CASSMGDRGPSYEQYF.

This clonotype was recorded many times. This chain uses TRBV12-3 or TRBV12-4 with TRBJ1-2, with D possibly TRBD1 on 6 matching bases. Trimming took off 6 bases at V and 5 bases at J, with 16 bases between the two ends. The CDR3 length is 14 residues. The CDR3 DNA is TGTGCCAGCAGACCACAGGGAATGGGTTATGGCTACACCTTC. Protein sequence: CASRPQGMGYGYTF.

This clonotype appeared a few times. The gene calls are TRBV19 and TRBJ2-2; weak D call: TRBD1 (5 bases). The length of the CDR3 is 14 residues. Looked up from germline, CDR1 is LNHDA and CDR2 is SQIVND (reference sequence). Trimming cost V 1 base and J 5 bases, with 8 bases left between them. The CDR3: CASSIVGATGELFF. DNA for the CDR3: TGTGCCAGTAGTATAGTAGGGGCAACCGGGGAGCTGTTTTTT.

This clonotype has at least ten counts. This rearrangement joins TRBV7-2 to TRBJ1-2; possibly TRBD1 for D (6 bases). The length of the CDR3 is 13 residues. The V end was cut by 6 bases, the J end by 3 bases, with 11 bases between. Germline loops: CDR1 SGHTA, CDR2 FQGNSA. The CDR3 DNA follows: TGTGCCAGCAGGTGGACAGCCGACTATGGCTACACCTTC. Residues: CASRWTADYGYTF.